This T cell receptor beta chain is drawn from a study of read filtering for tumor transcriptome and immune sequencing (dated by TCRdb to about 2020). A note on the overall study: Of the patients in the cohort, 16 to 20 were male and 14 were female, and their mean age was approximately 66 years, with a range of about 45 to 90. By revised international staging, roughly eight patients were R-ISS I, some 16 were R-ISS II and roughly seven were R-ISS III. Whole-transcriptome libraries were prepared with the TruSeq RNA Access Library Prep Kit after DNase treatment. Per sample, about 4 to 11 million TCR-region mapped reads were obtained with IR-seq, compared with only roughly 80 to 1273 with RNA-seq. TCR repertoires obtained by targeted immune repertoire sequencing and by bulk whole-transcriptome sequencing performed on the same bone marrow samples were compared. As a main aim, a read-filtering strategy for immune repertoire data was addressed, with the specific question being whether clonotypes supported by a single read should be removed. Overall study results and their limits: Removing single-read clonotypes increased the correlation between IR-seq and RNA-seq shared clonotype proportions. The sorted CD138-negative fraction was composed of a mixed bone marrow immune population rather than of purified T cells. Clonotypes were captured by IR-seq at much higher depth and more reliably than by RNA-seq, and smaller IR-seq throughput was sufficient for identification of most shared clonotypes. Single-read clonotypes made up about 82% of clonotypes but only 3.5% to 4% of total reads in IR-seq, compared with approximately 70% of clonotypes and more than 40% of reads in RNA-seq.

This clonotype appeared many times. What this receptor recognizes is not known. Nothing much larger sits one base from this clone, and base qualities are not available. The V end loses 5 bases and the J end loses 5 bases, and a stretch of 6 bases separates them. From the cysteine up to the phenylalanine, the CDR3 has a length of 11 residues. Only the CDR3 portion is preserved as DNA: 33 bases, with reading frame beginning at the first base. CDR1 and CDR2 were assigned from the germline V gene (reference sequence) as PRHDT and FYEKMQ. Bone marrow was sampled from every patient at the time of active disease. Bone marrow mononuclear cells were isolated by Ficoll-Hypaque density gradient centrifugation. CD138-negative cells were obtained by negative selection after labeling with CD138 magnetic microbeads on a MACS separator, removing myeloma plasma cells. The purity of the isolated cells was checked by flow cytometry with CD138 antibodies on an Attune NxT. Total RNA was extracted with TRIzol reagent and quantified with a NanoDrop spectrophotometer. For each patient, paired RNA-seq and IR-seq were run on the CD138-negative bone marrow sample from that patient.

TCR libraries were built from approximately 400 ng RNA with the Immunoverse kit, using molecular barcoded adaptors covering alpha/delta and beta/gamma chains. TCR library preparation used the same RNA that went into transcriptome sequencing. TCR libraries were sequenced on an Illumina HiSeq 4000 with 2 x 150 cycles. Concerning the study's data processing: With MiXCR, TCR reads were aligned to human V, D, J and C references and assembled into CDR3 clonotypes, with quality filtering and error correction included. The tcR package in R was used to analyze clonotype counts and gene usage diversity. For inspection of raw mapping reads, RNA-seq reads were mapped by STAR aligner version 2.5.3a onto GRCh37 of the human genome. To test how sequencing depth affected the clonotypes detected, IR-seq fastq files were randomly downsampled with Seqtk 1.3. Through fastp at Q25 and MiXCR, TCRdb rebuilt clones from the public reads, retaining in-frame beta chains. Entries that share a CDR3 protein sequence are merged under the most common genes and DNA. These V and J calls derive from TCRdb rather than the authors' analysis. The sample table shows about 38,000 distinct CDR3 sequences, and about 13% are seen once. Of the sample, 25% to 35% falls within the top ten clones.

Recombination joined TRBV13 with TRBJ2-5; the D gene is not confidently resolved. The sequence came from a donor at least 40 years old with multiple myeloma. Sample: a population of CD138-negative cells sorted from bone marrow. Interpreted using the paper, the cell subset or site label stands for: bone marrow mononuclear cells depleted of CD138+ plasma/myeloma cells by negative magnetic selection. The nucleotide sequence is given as TGTGCCAGCAGCGCGAGGGAGACCCAGTACTTC. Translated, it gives CASSARETQYF.